A selection of T cell receptor beta chains follows, all from one sample in a study of blood T cell repertoires in COVID-19. TCRdb's table, derived via immunoSEQ multiplex PCR, lists solely in-frame clones and lacks some. The repertoire includes roughly 160,000 clones, roughly 84% of them detected once, and roughly a tenth sits in the top ten. The material sequenced was peripheral blood. The source is an elderly woman with active or convalescent COVID-19. Each CDR3 is given with its conserved first and last residue. A D gene is named only where the DNA matches it firmly. Where a row states a size, it is once, few, many or the class of an expanded clone; other rows omit it.

CDR3 DNA	CDR3 protein	clone size	CDR3 length	D gene	V gene	J gene
TGCGCCAGCAGCTTGATGGGACACAGGAACACTGAAGCTTTCTTT	CASSLMGHRNTEAFF	.	15	.	TRBV5-1	TRBJ1-1
TGTGCCAGCAGTGATGGGCCCAGGGGGCCTCGTAGCAATGAGCAGTTCTTC	CASSDGPRGPRSNEQFF	.	17	TRBD1	TRBV6-1	TRBJ2-1
TGTGCCTGGAGTGTTACTAGCGGGAGGTTCGGTGAGCAGTTCTTC	CAWSVTSGRFGEQFF	.	15	TRBD2	TRBV30	TRBJ2-1
TGTGCCAGCAGTGAAACAGTAACAGGGGGAGGTCAGCCCCAGCATTTT	CASSETVTGGGQPQHF	few	16	TRBD1	TRBV6-1	TRBJ1-5
TGTGCCAGCAGCCTAAAGATACTCTACGAGCAGTACTTC	CASSLKILYEQYF	.	13	.	TRBV6-6	TRBJ2-7
TGTGCCTGGAGGAAGGAGGGTCAGCCCCAGCATTTT	CAWRKEGQPQHF	.	12	.	TRBV30	TRBJ1-5
TGTGCCAGCTCTTTCGACAGGACGAACACTGAAGCTTTCTTT	CASSFDRTNTEAFF	.	14	.	TRBV18	TRBJ1-1
TGTGCCAGCAGCTTTTCATCCGGGGAGCTGTTTTTT	CASSFSSGELFF	.	12	.	TRBV11-2	TRBJ2-2
TGTGCCAGCAGCGACAGCCCGCAGGGTCAGCCCCAGCATTTT	CASSDSPQGQPQHF	.	14	.	TRBV28	TRBJ1-5
TGTGCCAGCAGTTTACGTAGCACTGAAGCTTTCTTT	CASSLRSTEAFF	.	12	.	TRBV28	TRBJ1-1
TGTGCCAGCAGCTTAGTCAGGGCGGCTCAGGACTACAATGAGCAGTTCTTC	CASSLVRAAQDYNEQFF	.	17	.	TRBV5-5	TRBJ2-1
TGTGCCAGCAGCCTCTACACCGGGGAGCTGTTTTTT	CASSLYTGELFF	.	12	.	TRBV9	TRBJ2-2
TGTGCCAGCAGCTTGCCCGGGACAGGGGGCGATCAGCCCCAGCATTTT	CASSLPGTGGDQPQHF	.	16	TRBD1	TRBV7-3	TRBJ1-5
TGTGCCAGCAGTTTATTACCAGGGACAGCATATGGCTACACCTTC	CASSLLPGTAYGYTF	.	15	TRBD1	TRBV28	TRBJ1-2
TGTGCCAGCAGCGTCGGGACAGCCGCCTCCTATGGCTACACCTTC	CASSVGTAASYGYTF	.	15	TRBD1	TRBV5-6	TRBJ1-2
TGTGCCAGCAGCCTTAATAGCGGGATTTTGGCAGATACGCAGTATTTT	CASSLNSGILADTQYF	.	16	TRBD2	TRBV7-2	TRBJ2-3